These T cell receptor beta chains were read from a single sample in a study of T cells after yellow fever vaccination. In TCRdb, the 5' RACE reads were re-called with MiXCR into one record per CDR3 protein. In the table there are around 310,000 distinct CDR3 sequences, 3.6% of which are singletons. This material consisted of PBMCs, taken on the day of the yellow fever booster vaccination. These receptors all come from a young man who received the YFV17D yellow fever vaccine. Each CDR3 is given with its conserved first and last residue. Fields, in order: clone size, J gene, D gene, V gene, CDR3 DNA, CDR3 protein. The D gene is left open where the match is weak. Not all rows give a size; the values are once, few, many and, for expanded clones, a class.

>.|TRBJ1-5|.|TRBV2
TGTGCCAGCAACCTGGGCGGACCAATTCAGCCCCAGCATTTT
CASNLGGPIQPQHF
>few|TRBJ2-1|.|TRBV20-1
TGCAGTGCCCGGGACTTGGGGCATGGTGAGCAGTTCTTC
CSARDLGHGEQFF
>few|TRBJ1-4|.|TRBV6-6
TGTGCCAGCAGTCTACAGTTAGTTAATGAAAAACTGTTTTTT
CASSLQLVNEKLFF
>many|TRBJ1-4|TRBD1|TRBV19
TGTGCCAGTAGTGCCGGGACAGCAACTAATGAAAAACTGTTTTTT
CASSAGTATNEKLFF
>many|TRBJ2-1|TRBD2|TRBV7-9
TGTGCCAGCAGCTGGCTCGGGGGGGTCTACAATGAGCAGTTCTTC
CASSWLGGVYNEQFF
>.|TRBJ2-1|.|TRBV2
TGTGCCAGAGAGGAACAGAACAATGAGCAGTTCTTC
CAREEQNNEQFF
>many|TRBJ2-7|.|TRBV12-3/TRBV12-4
TGTGCCAGCACCCTTACAGGGATCCACGAGCAGTACTTC
CASTLTGIHEQYF
>many|TRBJ1-6|.|TRBV3-1
TGTGCCAGCAGCCAATCCGGGACGGGCAATTCACCCCTCCACTTT
CASSQSGTGNSPLHF
>few|TRBJ2-7|TRBD1|TRBV7-2
TGTGCCAGCAGCAGGACAGGGGTCGAGCAGTACTTC
CASSRTGVEQYF
>many|TRBJ2-3|.|TRBV7-2
TGTGCCAGCAGCTCCCTGGCGCGTGGTACAGATACGCAGTATTTT
CASSSLARGTDTQYF
>many|TRBJ1-1|.|TRBV2
TGTGCCAGCAGTGAGAGCAGTGTGGGGACTGAAGCTTTCTTT
CASSESSVGTEAFF
>many|TRBJ2-7|TRBD1|TRBV7-2
TGTGCCAGCAGCGTCTCCGGGACAGGGGGGCGCGAGCAGTACTTC
CASSVSGTGGREQYF
>.|TRBJ1-6|.|TRBV5-1
TGCGCCAGCAGCTTGGAAGGGTGGGATTCACCCCTCCACTTT
CASSLEGWDSPLHF
>many|TRBJ1-1|.|TRBV23-1
TGCGCCAGCAGTCAATCGTTGAAGTTGCAAGCTTTCTTT
CASSQSLKLQAFF
>few|TRBJ1-4|.|TRBV20-1
TGCAGTGCTAGAGAATTGCGGGACGGAGGTGAAAAACTGTTTTTT
CSARELRDGGEKLFF
>few|TRBJ1-6|.|TRBV27
TGTGCCAGCAGTCAGGACGGCGGCCACTATAATTCACCCCTCCACTTT
CASSQDGGHYNSPLHF
>many|TRBJ2-5|.|TRBV5-6
TGTGCCAGCGACCTCTGGAGACTAGACGGACGAGAGACCCAGTACTTC
CASDLWRLDGRETQYF
>.|TRBJ1-2|TRBD1|TRBV18
TGTGCCAGCTCACTCGGACAGGCTCCTAACTATGGCTACACCTTC
CASSLGQAPNYGYTF
>many|TRBJ1-4|.|TRBV4-2
TGTGCCAGCAGCCAAGACTGGCAGGCAACTAATGAAAAACTGTTTTTT
CASSQDWQATNEKLFF
>many|TRBJ2-3|TRBD2|TRBV7-2
TGTGCCAGCAGCCCCTGGGGATTAGCGGGGGCCAGATGGAGGGATACGCAGTATTTT
CASSPWGLAGARWRDTQYF
>.|TRBJ1-6|.|TRBV5-1
TGCGCCAGCAGCTTGGAACAGGCTTATTCACCCCTCCACTTT
CASSLEQAYSPLHF
>.|TRBJ2-3|TRBD2|TRBV20-1
TGCAGTGCTAGACTTGGGACTAGCGGGGGGATCTGGAGCACAGATACGCAGTATTTT
CSARLGTSGGIWSTDTQYF
>.|TRBJ2-1|TRBD2|TRBV18
TGTGCCAGCTCACCACCGCCCGGCGGGGGGTTCTCCTACAATGAGCAGTTCTTC
CASSPPPGGGFSYNEQFF
>many|TRBJ2-3|.|TRBV3-1
TGTGCCAGCAGCCAAGATAGCTACGGTGTATTGCAGTATTTT
CASSQDSYGVLQYF
>many|TRBJ2-3|.|TRBV5-1
TGCGCCAGCAGCTCCCGGGCCATCACAGATACGCAGTATTTT
CASSSRAITDTQYF
>many|TRBJ1-5|TRBD1|TRBV6-2/TRBV6-3
TGTGCCAGCAGCCCCGGGACAGGGGTTCAGCCCCAGCATTTT
CASSPGTGVQPQHF
>few|TRBJ1-4|.|TRBV2
TGTGCCAGCAGTGAAAGGTTGGGCAGCCTTAATGAAAAACTGTTTTTT
CASSERLGSLNEKLFF
>many|TRBJ1-5|.|TRBV5-5
TGTGCCAGCAGCTCGACAGACAATCAGCCCCAGCATTTT
CASSSTDNQPQHF
>few|TRBJ2-1|.|TRBV9
TGTGCCAGCAGCGTAGCTGGGGGGCCGAATATGAATGATGAGCAGTTCTTC
CASSVAGGPNMNDEQFF
>many|TRBJ2-7|.|TRBV7-8
TGTGCCAGCAGCTTAGACGGGACGGGAGACGAGCAGTACTTC
CASSLDGTGDEQYF
>many|TRBJ2-1|.|TRBV7-9
TGTGCCAGCAGCTTAGCATCCCGGGGTGAGCAGTTCTTC
CASSLASRGEQFF
>many|TRBJ1-5|TRBD1|TRBV11-2
TGTGCCAGCAGCTTTTTACAGGGGAATCAGCCCCAGCATTTT
CASSFLQGNQPQHF
>few|TRBJ2-5|TRBD2|TRBV20-1
TGCAGTGCTAGAGGGCCTAGCGGAGAGACCCAGTACTTC
CSARGPSGETQYF
>few|TRBJ1-2|.|TRBV5-1
TGCGCCAGCAGCTTGGAACAGGAGAACTATGGCTACACCTTC
CASSLEQENYGYTF
>.|TRBJ1-2|.|TRBV18
TGTGCCAGCTCACCATCAGGGTCTAATGGCTACACCTTC
CASSPSGSNGYTF
>.|TRBJ2-3|.|TRBV10-3
TGTGCCATCAGTGCTCAGGGGGGACGCAGAGATACGCAGTATTTT
CAISAQGGRRDTQYF
>.|TRBJ2-1|.|TRBV4-1
TGCGCCAGCAGCCAAGATTTGGGTAATGAGCAGTTCTTC
CASSQDLGNEQFF
>many|TRBJ1-4|TRBD1|TRBV4-3
TGCGCCAGCAGCCAAGGGGACAGGGAAATTGAAAAACTGTTTTTT
CASSQGDREIEKLFF
>many|TRBJ1-1|TRBD1|TRBV5-4
TGTGCCAGCAGCCCAAGGTCGGACAGGTTGAACACTGAAGCTTTCTTT
CASSPRSDRLNTEAFF
>many|TRBJ1-6|.|TRBV12-3/TRBV12-4
TGTGCCAGCCGCTTCGAAGGACGGAATTCACCCCTCCACTTT
CASRFEGRNSPLHF
>many|TRBJ2-3|TRBD1|TRBV5-1
TGCGCCAGCAGCTTGGTGACAGGGAAGGATACGCAGTATTTT
CASSLVTGKDTQYF
>many|TRBJ2-5|.|TRBV12-3/TRBV12-4
TGTGCCAGCAGCAACGGGGGAGGTGAGACCCAGTACTTC
CASSNGGGETQYF
>.|TRBJ2-7|.|TRBV27
TGTGCCAGCAGTTTTGAGGGCGCGGACTACGAGCAGTACTTC
CASSFEGADYEQYF
>many|TRBJ1-1|.|TRBV4-1
TGCGCCAGCAGCCATGACCCGAGCACTGAAGCTTTCTTT
CASSHDPSTEAFF
>.|TRBJ2-3|.|TRBV25-1
TGTGCCAGCAGTGTGGACTCGGTTCGAGATACGCAGTATTTT
CASSVDSVRDTQYF
>few|TRBJ2-1|.|TRBV7-9
TGTGCCAGCAGCTCCGTCAGTAGGGTGGGCTACAATGAGCAGTTCTTC
CASSSVSRVGYNEQFF
>many|TRBJ2-1|.|TRBV6-5
TGTGCCAGCAGTTACACGGGGTCCTACAATGAGCAGTTCTTC
CASSYTGSYNEQFF
>many|TRBJ2-5|.|TRBV7-2
TGTGCCAGCAGCTTAGAGGGCCAGACCCAGTACTTC
CASSLEGQTQYF
>many|TRBJ2-1|TRBD1|TRBV5-1
TGCGCCAGCAGCGGGGGGACAGGGGACAATGAGCAGTTCTTC
CASSGGTGDNEQFF
>few|TRBJ2-7|.|TRBV20-1
TGCAGTGCTAGAGGAGGACAGATCTACGAGCAGTACTTC
CSARGGQIYEQYF
>.|TRBJ1-6|TRBD1|TRBV11-2
TGTGCCAGCAGCCCCCGGGACAGGGCTTCACCCCTCCACTTT
CASSPRDRASPLHF
>few|TRBJ2-5|TRBD2|TRBV5-1
TGCGCCAGCAGCTTTAGTAGCGGGGAGACCCAGTACTTC
CASSFSSGETQYF
>many|TRBJ2-3|.|TRBV15
TGTGCCACCAGCAGAGATCTTGGGGGCTCAGATACGCAGTATTTT
CATSRDLGGSDTQYF
>.|TRBJ1-3|TRBD1|TRBV15
TGTGCCACCAGCAGAGGGGGGACAGGGATTGGAAACACCATATATTTT
CATSRGGTGIGNTIYF
>few|TRBJ2-2|.|TRBV7-2
TGTGCCAGCAGCTTAGACGGGCCCGGGACGAACACCGGGGAGCTGTTTTTT
CASSLDGPGTNTGELFF
>.|TRBJ2-7|.|TRBV18
TGTGCCAGCTCAGACGTCCACAGCGCCGAGCAGTACTTC
CASSDVHSAEQYF
>few|TRBJ2-1|.|TRBV7-2
TGTGCCAGCAGCTTTGGGGCCCCCGGGCTCTACAATGAGCAGTTCTTC
CASSFGAPGLYNEQFF
>few|TRBJ2-3|.|TRBV7-2
TGTGCCAGCAGCTTAGAAGTGGGGACCCGAGATACGCAGTATTTT
CASSLEVGTRDTQYF